Listed below are T cell receptor beta chains from one sample, sequenced in a study of patients and donors after allogeneic stem cell transplantation. TCRdb re-derived calls from the RT-PCR reads in MiXCR, one entry per CDR3 protein. The sample has approximately 250,000 distinct CDR3 sequences; 13% to 15% are singletons. What was sequenced was blood, either unsorted or a sorted T cell fraction (not recorded which). The receptors were sampled from a human donor who was either an allogeneic HSCT recipient or a stem cell or donor lymphocyte infusion donor (not recorded which). It is not recorded whose cells these are; they may come from a transplant donor. Both conserved end residues are part of each CDR3. A D gene is named only where the DNA matches it firmly. Some rows mark clone size as missing; the rest say once, few, many or name a class of expanded clone.

v_gene	abundance	j_gene	d_gene	CDR3nt	CDR3aa
TRBV9	NA	TRBJ1-4	NA	TGTGCCAGCAGCCCGGGACTTCTAACTAATGAAAAACTGTTTTTT	CASSPGLLTNEKLFF
TRBV7-2	NA	TRBJ2-5	TRBD2	TGTGCCAGCATCAAGAGCGGGAGTCGGGGAGAGACCCAGTACTTC	CASIKSGSRGETQYF
TRBV7-2	many	TRBJ2-1	TRBD2	TGTGCCAGCAGCTTGAAACGACTAGCGAACTACAATGAGCAGTTCTTC	CASSLKRLANYNEQFF
TRBV24-1	NA	TRBJ1-1	NA	TGTGCCACCAGAGGTTCACAGGGTGTAACTGAAGCTTTCTTT	CATRGSQGVTEAFF
TRBV6-4	NA	TRBJ2-3	NA	TGTGCCAGCAGCGGACATGGGGGGAAAGATACGCAGTATTTT	CASSGHGGKDTQYF
TRBV25-1	many	TRBJ2-1	NA	TGTGCCAGCAGTGGGGGGGCCTCCTACAATGAGCAGTTCTTC	CASSGGASYNEQFF
TRBV9	NA	TRBJ2-7	TRBD1	TGTGCCAGCAGCGCCGGGACAGGACGCTCCTACGAGCAGTACTTC	CASSAGTGRSYEQYF
TRBV27	NA	TRBJ1-2	NA	TGTGCCAGCAGGAGTACGGGGGGTCGTAACTATGGCTACACCTTC	CASRSTGGRNYGYTF
TRBV6-1	NA	TRBJ2-1	TRBD2	TGTGCCAGCAGCCTCGGGACTAGCGGGGGTGAGCAGTTCTTC	CASSLGTSGGEQFF
TRBV30	NA	TRBJ1-4	NA	TGTGCCTGGAGTGTAGCAGGGCGCGAAAAACTGTTTTTT	CAWSVAGREKLFF
TRBV5-5	NA	TRBJ2-2	NA	TGTGCCAGCAGCAACGGCCGGACAGTTAACACCGGGGAGCTGTTTTTT	CASSNGRTVNTGELFF
TRBV20-1	few	TRBJ2-2	NA	TGCAGTGCTAGAGAAAACAGGGTCGGCACCGGGGAGCTGTTTTTT	CSARENRVGTGELFF
TRBV4-2	NA	TRBJ2-6	TRBD1	TGTGCCAGCAGCCAAGATTTTGGACAGGGGGCGACTGGGGCCAACGTCCTGACTTTC	CASSQDFGQGATGANVLTF
TRBV5-1	many	TRBJ2-3	TRBD2	TGCGCCAGCAGCTTGTCAACTAGCGGAGCAGATACGCAGTATTTT	CASSLSTSGADTQYF
TRBV6-5	NA	TRBJ2-2	NA	TGTGCCAGCAGTTTAAATATGGGGGAGCTGTTTTTT	CASSLNMGELFF
TRBV6-2/TRBV6-3	many	TRBJ2-7	NA	TGTGCCAGCAGCAACGGGGGTAATTACGAGCAGTACTTC	CASSNGGNYEQYF
TRBV6-1	many	TRBJ1-4	NA	TGTGCCAGCAGTGAATGGGCCCGAAATGACGGAAATGAAAAACTGTTTTTT	CASSEWARNDGNEKLFF
TRBV7-9	few	TRBJ2-1	NA	TGTGCCAGCAGCTCGCAGACAGCCTCCTACAATGAGCAGTTCTTC	CASSSQTASYNEQFF
TRBV20-1	few	TRBJ1-1	TRBD1	TGCAGTGCTAGGTTTACGGGACAGGGAAAAGCTTTCTTT	CSARFTGQGKAFF